This TCR beta chain was sequenced during a study of blood T cells in healthy people across ages. Study-wide findings and caveats: It was the long-lived donors that had more naive CD4+ cells and higher diversity than aged donors. Per-million-T-cell TCR beta diversity fell roughly linearly with age.

It was with a sample-barcoded 5' primer and a J-beta primer mix that a second PCR of roughly 7 to 12 cycles was run. Tags on each cDNA molecule came from a template-switch adaptor with 12 random nucleotides. TCRdb called the 5' RACE reads again in MiXCR, with one record for every CDR3 protein. The data show 630,000 or so distinct CDR3 sequences, with about 30% seen just once and approximately 14% held by the top ten. This clonotype was picked up many times. The antigen remains unidentified. CDR3 length equals 14 residues. The ends were cut back, 4 bases at V and 4 bases at J, with 13 bases in the middle. Per germline, CDR1 MRHNA and CDR2 SNTAGT.

The chain has TRBV6-4 and TRBJ1-2; weak D call: TRBD1 (5 bases). The TCR sequence derives from a woman of 80 years or more in good health. Specimen: blood. In nucleotides, the CDR3 is TGTGCCAGCAGTGGGTCCGACAGATTCTATGGCTACACCTTC. Its translation is CASSGSDRFYGYTF.